Presented here are 5 T cell receptor beta chains from one specimen sequenced in a study of CD8 T cells in Susac syndrome. The RNA, roughly 0.45 to 1 ug, was put through reverse transcription using random hexamers. TCRdb re-analysed the immunoSEQ multiplex PCR reads in MiXCR, keeping a single row per CDR3 protein. The sample lists about 66,000 distinct CDR3 sequences, just under 95% occurring once. The source material was CD8+ T cells from PBMCs. The receptors come from a human donor with multiple sclerosis.

This clonotype appeared a single time. The V and J genes are TRBV7-2 and TRBJ2-3, with TRBD2 matching over 7 bases. V shed 5 bases and J 2 bases; nucleotides not matched to a gene: 10. The CDR3 consists of 16 residues. Germline V gene sequence: CDR1 SGHTA, CDR2 FQGNSA. For the CDR3, the DNA is TGTGCCAGCAGCCCCCCGGGACTATCCCCCACAGATACGCAGTATTTT. It translates to CASSPPGLSPTDTQYF.

The chain uses TRBV3-1 and TRBJ2-7; perhaps TRBD1 as D (5 bases). The CDR3 spans 14 residues. The germline V gene encodes CDR1 LGHDT and CDR2 YNNKEL (reference sequence). V lost 4 bases to trimming and J lost 5 bases, with 15 bases between them. The CDR3, as DNA: TGTGCCAGCAGCCCTAGGGGAAACCCCCACGAGCAGTACTTC. It is translated as CASSPRGNPHEQYF.

V gene TRBV18 combines with J gene TRBJ1-1; D unresolved. CDR3 length: 14 amino acids. V lost 5 bases and J 4 bases, leaving 14 bases between the germline ends. Per germline, CDR1 KGHSH and CDR2 LQKENI. CDR3 coding DNA: TGTGCCAGCTCAACCGGGCCATATGGCACTGAAGCTTTCTTT. The encoded protein is CASSTGPYGTEAFF.

This chain links TRBV9 with TRBJ2-7; 11 positions agree with TRBD2. In germline, CDR1 is SGDLS, CDR2 YYNGEE. V trimming: 3 bases; J trimming: 5 bases; junction bases outside the gene matches: 4. The CDR3 spans 14 residues. Here the CDR3 DNA reads TGTGCCAGCAGCGATTCGGGACTAGCGGACGAGCAGTACTTC. Its translation is CASSDSGLADEQYF.

This sequence joins TRBV11-2 and TRBJ2-3; tentative D call: TRBD2 (5 bases). The CDR3 sequence is 14 residues long. Trimming removed 5 bases from V and 7 bases from J, with 16 bases in between. Germline values: CDR1 SGHAT, CDR2 FQNNGV. The CDR3, as DNA: TGTGCCAGCAGCCCCCCCCTCGGGGTAAATACGCAGTATTTT. This codes for CASSPPLGVNTQYF.